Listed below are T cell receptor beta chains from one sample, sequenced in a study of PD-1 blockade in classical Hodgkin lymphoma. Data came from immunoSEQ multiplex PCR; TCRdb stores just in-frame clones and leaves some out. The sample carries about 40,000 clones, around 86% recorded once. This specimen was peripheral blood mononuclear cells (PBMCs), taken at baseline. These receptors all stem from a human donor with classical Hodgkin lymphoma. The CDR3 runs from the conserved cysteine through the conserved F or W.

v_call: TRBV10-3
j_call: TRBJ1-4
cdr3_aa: CAISGTDEKLFF

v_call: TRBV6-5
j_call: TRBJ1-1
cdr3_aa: CASSYRPPMNTEAFF

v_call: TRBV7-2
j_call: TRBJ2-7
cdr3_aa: CASSSRTSSHEQYF

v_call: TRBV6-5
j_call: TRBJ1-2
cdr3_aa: CASTGTNYGYTF

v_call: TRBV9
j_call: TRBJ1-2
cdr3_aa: CASSAWTGVYGYTF

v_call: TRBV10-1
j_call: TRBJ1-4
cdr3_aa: CASSRSGCGDNEKLFF

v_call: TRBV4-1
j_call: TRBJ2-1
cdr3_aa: CASSRGVGQFF

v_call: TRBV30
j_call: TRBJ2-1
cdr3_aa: CAWSIAGGYYNEQFF

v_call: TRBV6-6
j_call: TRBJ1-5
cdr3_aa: CASRGYSNQPQHF

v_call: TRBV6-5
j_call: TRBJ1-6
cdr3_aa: CASSYSAAGDNSPLHF

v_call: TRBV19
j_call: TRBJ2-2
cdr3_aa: CASCSALSGGRPGELFF

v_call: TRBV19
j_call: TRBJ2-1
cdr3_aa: CASSIDLSPWNEQFF

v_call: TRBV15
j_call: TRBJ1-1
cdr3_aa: CATTPDSLNTEAFF

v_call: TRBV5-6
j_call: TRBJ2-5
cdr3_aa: CASSPGVLQEAQYF

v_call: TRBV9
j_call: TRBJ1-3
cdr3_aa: CASSVGNWHTIYF

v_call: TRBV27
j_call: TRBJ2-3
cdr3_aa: CASRPAGTDTQYF

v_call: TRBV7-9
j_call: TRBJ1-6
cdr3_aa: CASSRDRANSPLHF

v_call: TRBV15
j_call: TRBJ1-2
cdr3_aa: CATSRGGDRGGHGYTF

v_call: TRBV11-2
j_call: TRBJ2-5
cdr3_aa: CASRRTGVQETQYF

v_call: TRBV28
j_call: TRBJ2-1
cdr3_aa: CASLSGSATHNEQFF

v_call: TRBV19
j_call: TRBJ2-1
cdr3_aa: CASRDYGDEQFF

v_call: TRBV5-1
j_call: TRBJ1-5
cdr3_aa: CASSAGTGTLNQPQHF

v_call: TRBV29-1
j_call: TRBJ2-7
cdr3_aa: CSVEYQGSYEQYF

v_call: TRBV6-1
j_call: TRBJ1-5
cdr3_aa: CASRDWGRQPQHF

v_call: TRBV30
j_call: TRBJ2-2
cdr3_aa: CAWSARGQGGMISGELFF

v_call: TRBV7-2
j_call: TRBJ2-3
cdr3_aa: CASSPTGGYSTDTQYF

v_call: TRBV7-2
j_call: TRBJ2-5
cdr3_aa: CASSLALSGQETQYF

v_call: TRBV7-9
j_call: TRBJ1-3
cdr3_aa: CASSSGGGVSGNTIYF

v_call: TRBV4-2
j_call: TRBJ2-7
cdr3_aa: CASSQGGGGQYF

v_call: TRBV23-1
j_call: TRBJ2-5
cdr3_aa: CASTRRTSGSKETQYF

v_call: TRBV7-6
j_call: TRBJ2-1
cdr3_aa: CASSLRSGPRNEQFF

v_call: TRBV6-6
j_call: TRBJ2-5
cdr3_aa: CASSPVLGLAQETQYF

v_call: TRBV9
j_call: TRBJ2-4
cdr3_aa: CASSVGGTENIQYF

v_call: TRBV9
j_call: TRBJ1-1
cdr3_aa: CASSAQGAPPAFF

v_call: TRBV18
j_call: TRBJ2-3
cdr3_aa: CASSPLGQASTDTQYF

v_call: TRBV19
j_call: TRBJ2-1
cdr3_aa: CASRQERGHNEQFF

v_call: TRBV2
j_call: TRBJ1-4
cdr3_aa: CASGGQELGEKLFF

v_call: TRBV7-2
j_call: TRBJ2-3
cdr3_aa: CASRPGGAGVPDTQYF

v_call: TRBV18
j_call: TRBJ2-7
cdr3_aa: CASSPRGTSGTWYEQYF

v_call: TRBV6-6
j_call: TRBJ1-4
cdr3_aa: CASSAREGEKLFF

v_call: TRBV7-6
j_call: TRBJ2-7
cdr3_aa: CASSSGTSGRYEQYF